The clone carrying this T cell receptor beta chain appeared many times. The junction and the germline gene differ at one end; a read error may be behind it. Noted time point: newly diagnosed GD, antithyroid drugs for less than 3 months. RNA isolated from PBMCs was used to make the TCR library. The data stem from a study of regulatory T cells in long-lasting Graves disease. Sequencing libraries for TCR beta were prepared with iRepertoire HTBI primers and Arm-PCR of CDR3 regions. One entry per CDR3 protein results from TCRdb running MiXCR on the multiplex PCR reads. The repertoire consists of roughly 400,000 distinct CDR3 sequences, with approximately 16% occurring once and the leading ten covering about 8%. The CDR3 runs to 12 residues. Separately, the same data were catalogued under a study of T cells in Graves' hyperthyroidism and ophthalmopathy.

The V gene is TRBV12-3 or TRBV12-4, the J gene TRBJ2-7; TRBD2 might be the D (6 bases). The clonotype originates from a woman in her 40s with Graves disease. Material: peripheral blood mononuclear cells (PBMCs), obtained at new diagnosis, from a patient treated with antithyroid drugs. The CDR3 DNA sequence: TGTGCCAGCAGTTCTAGTGGGCTAGCGTATTTCTTC. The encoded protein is CASSSSGLAYFF.